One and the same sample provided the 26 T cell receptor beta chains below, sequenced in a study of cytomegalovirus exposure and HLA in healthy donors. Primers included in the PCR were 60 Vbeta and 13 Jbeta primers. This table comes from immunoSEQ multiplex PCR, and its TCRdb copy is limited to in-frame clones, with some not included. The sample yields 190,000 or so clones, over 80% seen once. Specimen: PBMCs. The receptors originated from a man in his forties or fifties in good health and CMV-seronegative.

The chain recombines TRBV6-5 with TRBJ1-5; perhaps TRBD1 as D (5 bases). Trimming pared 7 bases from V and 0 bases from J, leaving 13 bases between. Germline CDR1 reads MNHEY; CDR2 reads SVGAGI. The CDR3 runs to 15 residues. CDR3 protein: CASTLGGDSNQPQHF. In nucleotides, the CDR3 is TGTGCCAGCACCCTGGGGGGAGATAGCAATCAGCCCCAGCATTTT.

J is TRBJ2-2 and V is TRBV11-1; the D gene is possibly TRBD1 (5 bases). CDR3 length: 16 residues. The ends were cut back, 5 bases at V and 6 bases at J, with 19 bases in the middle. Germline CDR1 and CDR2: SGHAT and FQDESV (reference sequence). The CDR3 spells CASSLGRGPRPGELFF. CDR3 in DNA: TGTGCCAGCAGCCTCGGTAGGGGCCCCCGTCCCGGGGAGCTGTTTTTT. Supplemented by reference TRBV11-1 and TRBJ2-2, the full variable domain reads EAEVAQSPRYKITEKSQAVAFWCDPISGHATLYWYRQILGQGPELLVQFQDESVVDDSQLPKDRFSAERLKGVDSTLKIQPAELGDSAMYLCASSLGRGPRPGELFFGEGSRLTVL.

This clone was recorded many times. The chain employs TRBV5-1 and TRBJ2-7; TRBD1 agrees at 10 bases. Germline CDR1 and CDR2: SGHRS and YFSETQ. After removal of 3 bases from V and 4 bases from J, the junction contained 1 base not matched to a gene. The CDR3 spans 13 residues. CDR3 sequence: CASSWGQGYEQYF. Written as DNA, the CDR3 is TGCGCCAGCAGCTGGGGACAGGGGTACGAGCAGTACTTC. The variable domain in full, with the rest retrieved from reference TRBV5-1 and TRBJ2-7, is KAGVTQTPRYLIKTRGQQVTLSCSPISGHRSVSWYQQTPGQGLQFLFEYFSETQRNKGNFPGRFSGRQFSNSRSEMNVSTLELGDSALYLCASSWGQGYEQYFGPGTRLTVT.

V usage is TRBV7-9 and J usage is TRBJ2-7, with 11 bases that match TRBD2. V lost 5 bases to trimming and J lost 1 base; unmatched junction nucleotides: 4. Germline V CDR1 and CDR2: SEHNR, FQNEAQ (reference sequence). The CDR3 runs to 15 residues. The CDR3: CASSRGTSGSYEQYF. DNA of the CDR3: TGTGCCAGCAGCCGCGGGACTAGCGGTTCCTACGAGCAGTACTTC.

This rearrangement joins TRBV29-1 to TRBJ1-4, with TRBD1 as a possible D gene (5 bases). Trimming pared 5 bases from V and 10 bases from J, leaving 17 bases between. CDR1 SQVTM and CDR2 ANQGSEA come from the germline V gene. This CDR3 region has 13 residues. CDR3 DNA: TGCAGCGTTCGCGGGACTCTCGACGGAAAACTGTTTTTT. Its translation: CSVRGTLDGKLFF.

The CDR3 sequence: CASSPREDAKNIQYF. CDR3 in DNA: TGTGCCAGCAGCCCCCGGGAAGACGCCAAAAACATTCAGTACTTC. The V gene is TRBV9, the J gene TRBJ2-4, with D perhaps matching TRBD2 (5 bases). V lost 4 bases, J lost 1 base, and 12 bases lay in between. CDR1 is SGDLS, CDR2 YYNGEE, per germline. The CDR3 is 15 residues long.

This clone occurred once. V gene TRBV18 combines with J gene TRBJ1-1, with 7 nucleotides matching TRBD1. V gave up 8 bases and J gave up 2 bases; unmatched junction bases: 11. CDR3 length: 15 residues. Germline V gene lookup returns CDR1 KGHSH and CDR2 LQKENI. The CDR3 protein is CASPKPGTDNTEAFF. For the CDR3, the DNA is TGTGCCAGCCCTAAACCCGGGACAGACAACACTGAAGCTTTCTTT.

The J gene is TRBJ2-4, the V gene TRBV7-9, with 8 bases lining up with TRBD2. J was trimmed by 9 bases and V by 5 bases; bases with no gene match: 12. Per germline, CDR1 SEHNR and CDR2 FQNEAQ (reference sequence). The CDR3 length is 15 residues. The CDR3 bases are TGTGCCAGCAGCCCTCCCGGGACTAGTGTAACCATTCAGTACTTC. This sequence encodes CASSPPGTSVTIQYF.

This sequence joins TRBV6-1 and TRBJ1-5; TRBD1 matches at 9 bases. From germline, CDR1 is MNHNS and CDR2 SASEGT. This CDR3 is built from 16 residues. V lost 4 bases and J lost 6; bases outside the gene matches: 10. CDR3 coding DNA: TGTGCCAGCAGTGGGTGGGGGACAGGGAGGGCTCAGCCCCAGCATTTT. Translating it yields CASSGWGTGRAQPQHF.

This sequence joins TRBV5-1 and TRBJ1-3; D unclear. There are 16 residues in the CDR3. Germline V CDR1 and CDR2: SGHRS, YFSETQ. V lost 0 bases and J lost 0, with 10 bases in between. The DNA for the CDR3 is TGCGCCAGCAGCTTGGCAGGCCTCCTCTCTGGAAACACCATATATTTT. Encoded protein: CASSLAGLLSGNTIYF. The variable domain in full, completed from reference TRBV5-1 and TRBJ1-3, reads KAGVTQTPRYLIKTRGQQVTLSCSPISGHRSVSWYQQTPGQGLQFLFEYFSETQRNKGNFPGRFSGRQFSNSRSEMNVSTLELGDSALYLCASSLAGLLSGNTIYFGEGSWLTVV.

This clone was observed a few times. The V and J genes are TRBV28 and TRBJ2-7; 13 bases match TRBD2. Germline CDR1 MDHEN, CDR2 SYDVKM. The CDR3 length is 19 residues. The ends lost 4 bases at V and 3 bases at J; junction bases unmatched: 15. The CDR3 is CASSSIGTSGTKGLYEQYF. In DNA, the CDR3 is TGTGCCAGCAGTTCAATCGGGACTAGCGGGACCAAAGGGCTCTACGAGCAGTACTTC.

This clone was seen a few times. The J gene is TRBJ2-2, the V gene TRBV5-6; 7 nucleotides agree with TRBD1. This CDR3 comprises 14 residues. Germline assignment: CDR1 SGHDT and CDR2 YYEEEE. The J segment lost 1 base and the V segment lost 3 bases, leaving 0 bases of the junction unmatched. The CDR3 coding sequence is TGTGCCAGCAGCTGGACAGGGAACACCGGGGAGCTGTTTTTT. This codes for CASSWTGNTGELFF.

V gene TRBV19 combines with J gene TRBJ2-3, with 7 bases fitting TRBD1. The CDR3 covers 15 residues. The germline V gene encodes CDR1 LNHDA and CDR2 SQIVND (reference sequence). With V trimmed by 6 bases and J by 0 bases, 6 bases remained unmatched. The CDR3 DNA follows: TGTGCCAGTAGGCGCAGGGGACAGAGCACAGATACGCAGTATTTT. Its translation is CASRRRGQSTDTQYF.

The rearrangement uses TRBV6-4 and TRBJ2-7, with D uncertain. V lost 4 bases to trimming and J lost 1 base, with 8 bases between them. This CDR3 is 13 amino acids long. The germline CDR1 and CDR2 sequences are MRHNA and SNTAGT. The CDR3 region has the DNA TGTGCCAGCAGTGTGGAGCTATCCTACGAGCAGTACTTC. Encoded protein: CASSVELSYEQYF.

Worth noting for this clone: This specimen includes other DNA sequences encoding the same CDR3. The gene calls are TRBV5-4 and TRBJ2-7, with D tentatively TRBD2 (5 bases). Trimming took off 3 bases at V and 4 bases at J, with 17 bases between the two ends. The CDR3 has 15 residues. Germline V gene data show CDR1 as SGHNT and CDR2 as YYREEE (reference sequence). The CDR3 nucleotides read TGTGCCAGCAGCTCATCGACCAGCGGTTTTTACGAGCAGTACTTC. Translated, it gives CASSSSTSGFYEQYF.

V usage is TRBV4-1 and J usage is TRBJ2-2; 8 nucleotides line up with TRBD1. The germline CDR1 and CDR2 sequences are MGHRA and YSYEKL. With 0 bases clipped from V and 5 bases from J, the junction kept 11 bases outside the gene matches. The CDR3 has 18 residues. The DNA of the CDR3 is TGCGCCAGCAGCCAAGATCGGCAGGGGGCGATTAGGACCGGGGAGCTGTTTTTT. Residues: CASSQDRQGAIRTGELFF.

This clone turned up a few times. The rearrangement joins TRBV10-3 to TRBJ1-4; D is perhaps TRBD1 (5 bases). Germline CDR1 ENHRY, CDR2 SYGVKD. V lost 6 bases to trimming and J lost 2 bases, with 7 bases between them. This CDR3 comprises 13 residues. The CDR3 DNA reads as TGTGCCATCAGCCCAGGGACTAATGAAAAACTGTTTTTT. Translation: CAISPGTNEKLFF.

The CDR3 reads CASSVAPGQGGVTGELFF. The CDR3 region has the DNA TGTGCCAGCAGCGTAGCCCCCGGACAGGGTGGGGTCACCGGGGAGCTGTTTTTT. V and J are TRBV9 and TRBJ2-2, with TRBD1 matching over 8 bases. CDR3 size: 18 residues. Germline V CDR1 and CDR2: SGDLS, YYNGEE. V dropped 0 bases and J dropped 4; count of bases not matched to a gene: 11.

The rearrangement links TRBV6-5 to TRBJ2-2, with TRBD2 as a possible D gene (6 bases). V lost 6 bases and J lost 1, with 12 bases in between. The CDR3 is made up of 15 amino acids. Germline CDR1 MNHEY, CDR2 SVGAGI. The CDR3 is CASRSGLRNTGELFF. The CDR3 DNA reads TGTGCCAGCAGGTCGGGACTCAGGAACACCGGGGAGCTGTTTTTT.

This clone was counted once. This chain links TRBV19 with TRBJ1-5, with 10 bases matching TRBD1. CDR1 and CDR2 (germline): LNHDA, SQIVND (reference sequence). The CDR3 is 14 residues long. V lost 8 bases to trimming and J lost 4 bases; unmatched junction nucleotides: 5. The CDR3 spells CASHDRGQNQPQHF. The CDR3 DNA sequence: TGTGCCAGTCATGACAGGGGGCAGAATCAGCCCCAGCATTTT.

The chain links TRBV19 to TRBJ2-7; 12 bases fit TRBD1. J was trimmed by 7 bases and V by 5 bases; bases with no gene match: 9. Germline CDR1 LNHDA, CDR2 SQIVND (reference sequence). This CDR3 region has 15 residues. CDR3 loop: CASSVSRDRGLEQYF. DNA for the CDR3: TGTGCCAGTAGTGTATCCCGGGACAGGGGGCTGGAGCAGTACTTC.

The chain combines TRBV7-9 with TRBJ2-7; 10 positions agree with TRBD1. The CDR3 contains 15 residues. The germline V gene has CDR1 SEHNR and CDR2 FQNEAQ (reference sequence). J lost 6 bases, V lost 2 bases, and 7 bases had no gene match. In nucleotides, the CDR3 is TGTGCCAGCAGCTTACAGGGACAGGGGACTGGCGAGCAGTACTTC. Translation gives CASSLQGQGTGEQYF.

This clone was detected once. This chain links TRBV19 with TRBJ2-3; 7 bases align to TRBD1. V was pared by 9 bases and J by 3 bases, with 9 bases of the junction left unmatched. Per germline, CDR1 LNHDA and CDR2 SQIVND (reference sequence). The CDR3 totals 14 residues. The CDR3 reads CARNGQEITDTQYF. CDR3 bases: TGTGCCAGGAACGGACAGGAGATTACAGATACGCAGTATTTT. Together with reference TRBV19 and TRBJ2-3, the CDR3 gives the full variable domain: DGGITQSPKYLFRKEGQNVTLSCEQNLNHDAMYWYRQDPGQGLRLIYYSQIVNDFQKGDIAEGYSVSREKKESFPLTVTSAQKNPTAFYLCARNGQEITDTQYFGPGTRLTVL.

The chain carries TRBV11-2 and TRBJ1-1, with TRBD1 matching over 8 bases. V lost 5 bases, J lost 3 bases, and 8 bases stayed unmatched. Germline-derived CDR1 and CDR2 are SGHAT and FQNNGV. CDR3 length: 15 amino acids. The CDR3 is CASSPDRGGDTEAFF. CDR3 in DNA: TGTGCCAGCAGCCCTGACAGGGGCGGGGACACTGAAGCTTTCTTT.

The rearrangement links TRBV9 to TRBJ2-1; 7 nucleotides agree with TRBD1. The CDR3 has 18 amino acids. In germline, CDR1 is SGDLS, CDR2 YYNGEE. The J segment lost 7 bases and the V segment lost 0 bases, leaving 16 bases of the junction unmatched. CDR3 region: CASSVALTGRMGRNEQFF. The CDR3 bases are TGTGCCAGCAGCGTAGCTTTGACAGGGAGAATGGGTAGGAATGAGCAGTTCTTC.

The CDR3 sequence is CASSAPGQGARSNQPQHF. In nucleotides, the CDR3 is TGTGCCAGCAGTGCCCCGGGACAGGGGGCAAGGAGCAATCAGCCCCAGCATTTT. The rearrangement links TRBV2 to TRBJ1-5; 12 positions agree with TRBD1. Per the germline V gene, CDR1 is SNHLY and CDR2 is FYNNEI. V lost 4 bases and J lost 1; bases outside the gene matches: 8. The CDR3 consists of 18 residues.